These T cell receptor beta chains were read from a single sample in a study of read filtering for tumor transcriptome and immune sequencing. MiXCR was run by TCRdb on the reads, yielding one entry per CDR3 protein. The sample yields tens of thousands of distinct CDR3 sequences, approximately 12% seen once. The material sequenced was a population of CD138-negative cells sorted from bone marrow. All receptors derive from a donor older than 35 with multiple myeloma. CDR3s include the opening cysteine and the closing phenylalanine or tryptophan. A D gene is named only where the DNA matches it firmly. Part of the rows lack a size; the others show once, few, many or a class for expanded clones.

TRBD2	medium-sized	TRBV20-1	TRBJ2-1	TGCAGTGCCTCGACTAGCGGGAGGGCCGGAGATGAGCAGTTCTTC	CSASTSGRAGDEQFF
-	-	TRBV6-1	TRBJ1-5	TGTGCCAGCTCCTCACGATCCAATCAGCCCCAGCATTTT	CASSSRSNQPQHF
TRBD1	many	TRBV28	TRBJ1-1	TGTGCCAGCAAGCCGGACAGGGGCGGGAACACTGAAGCTTTCTTT	CASKPDRGGNTEAFF
-	-	TRBV10-3	TRBJ2-5	TGTGCCATCCGTGAACCTGCTGGGAGAGAGACCCAGTACTTC	CAIREPAGRETQYF
-	many	TRBV12-3/TRBV12-4	TRBJ2-7	TGTGCCAGCAGTAAAGTCCAAACCTACGAGCAGTACTTC	CASSKVQTYEQYF
-	many	TRBV12-3/TRBV12-4	TRBJ2-7	TGTGCCAGCAGTTCGCTTCCAGAAACTTACGAGCAGTACTTC	CASSSLPETYEQYF
-	many	TRBV11-2	TRBJ1-2	TGTGCCAGCAGCTTGGAGAGCGATAACTATGGCTACACCTTC	CASSLESDNYGYTF
TRBD2	many	TRBV14	TRBJ2-1	TGTGCCAGCAGCCAAGATCAGGCGGCTAGCGGGAGGTTTTACAATGAGCAGTTCTTC	CASSQDQAASGRFYNEQFF
-	-	TRBV20-1	TRBJ1-5	TGCAGTGCTAGTCTTCAAAATCAGCCCCAGCATTTT	CSASLQNQPQHF
TRBD1	many	TRBV28	TRBJ2-6	TGTGCCAGCAGTTTCTCTTCGGGACAGGGTGCCGGGGCCAACGTCCTGACTTTC	CASSFSSGQGAGANVLTF
-	many	TRBV20-1	TRBJ2-3	TGCAGTGCTACCGCCGGGGGCCGCGATACGCAGTATTTT	CSATAGGRDTQYF
-	many	TRBV6-6	TRBJ2-7	TGTGCCAGCAGTTTCAAGGGACGGACCTACGAGCAGTACTTC	CASSFKGRTYEQYF
-	-	TRBV29-1	TRBJ1-5	TGCAGCGTTGAAGTTGCTGGACAGCCCCAGCATTTT	CSVEVAGQPQHF
-	many	TRBV29-1	TRBJ2-3	TGCAGCGTTTTAGGCCAGGACAGCCCAGATACGCAGTATTTT	CSVLGQDSPDTQYF
-	many	TRBV7-2	TRBJ2-1	TGTGCCAGCAGCTTAGACTACCAGTCCTACAATGAGCAGTTCTTC	CASSLDYQSYNEQFF
-	many	TRBV20-1	TRBJ1-1	TGCAGTGCTAGGGTCGTCACTGAAGCTTTCTTT	CSARVVTEAFF
-	many	TRBV24-1	TRBJ1-5	TGTGCCACCAGTACCGGAGAGGGACAGCCCCAGCATTTT	CATSTGEGQPQHF
TRBD2	many	TRBV29-1	TRBJ2-1	TGCAGCGTTCCCCCTAGCGGGGATAGTCTCATTCATGAGCAGTTCTTC	CSVPPSGDSLIHEQFF
TRBD1	many	TRBV6-1	TRBJ1-5	TGTGCCAGCAGTGACTCCGGGACAGGGATTCAGCCCCAGCATTTT	CASSDSGTGIQPQHF
-	many	TRBV30	TRBJ1-1	TGTGCCTGGGGCCGCATCACTGAAGCTTTCTTT	CAWGRITEAFF